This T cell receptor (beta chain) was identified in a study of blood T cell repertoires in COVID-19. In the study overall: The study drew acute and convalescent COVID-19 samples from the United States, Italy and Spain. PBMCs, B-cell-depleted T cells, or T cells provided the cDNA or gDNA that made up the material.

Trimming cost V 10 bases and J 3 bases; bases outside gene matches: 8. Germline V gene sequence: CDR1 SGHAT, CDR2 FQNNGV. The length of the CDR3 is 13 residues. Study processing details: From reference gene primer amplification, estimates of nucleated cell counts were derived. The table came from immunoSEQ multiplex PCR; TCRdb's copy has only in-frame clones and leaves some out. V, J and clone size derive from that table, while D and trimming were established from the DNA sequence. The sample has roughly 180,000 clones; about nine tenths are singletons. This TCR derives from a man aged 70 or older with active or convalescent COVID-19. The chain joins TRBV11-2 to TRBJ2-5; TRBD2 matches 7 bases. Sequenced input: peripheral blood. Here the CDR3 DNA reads TGTGCCACCTCTCGAAGCGGGGAAGAGACCCAGTACTTC. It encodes CATSRSGEETQYF.